One T cell receptor beta chain is described in this entry. Its target is not known. The entry originates in a study of vaccination and CD4 T cells after COVID-19. The CDR3 has 15 amino acids. With 0 bases removed from V and 0 bases from J, the gap between germline ends came to 7 bases. Germline values: CDR1 SGHRS, CDR2 YFSETQ. Sample treatment: roughly 11-day PBMC culture with coronavirus spike peptide pools or control peptides (ViraFEST assay). Cultured CD4+ T-cell DNA underwent Oncomine TCR Beta short-read sequencing. TCRdb processed the PCR reads anew with MiXCR; each CDR3 protein has one entry. The table lists 9,000 to 15,000 distinct CDR3 sequences, around 55% of them singletons.

Material: CD4+ T cells from blood, cultured in vitro. This TCR came from a human donor who had recovered from COVID-19. The chain links TRBV5-1 to TRBJ1-5; D is undetermined. The CDR3 bases are TGCGCCAGCAGCTTGGTCGGAGATAGCAATCAGCCCCAGCATTTT. Amino acids: CASSLVGDSNQPQHF.